Included here is one TCR beta chain sequence, with context. What it recognizes is unknown. An end of the junction differs from the germline gene, which may be a read error. RNA was extracted from bulk tissue without any cell sorting. Germline lookup yields CDR1 MNHEY and CDR2 SVGEGT. This CDR3 comprises 15 residues. These data originate in a study of tumor and adjacent non-tumor tissue in lung cancer. Across the study: Each sample yielded roughly 4.2 million productive TCRbeta reads on average.

The study, taken as a whole, reports: Significantly higher TCR diversity was found in tumor than normal lung.

TCRbeta libraries were built with three rounds of nested PCR, modified from ARM-PCR. MiXCR, applied by TCRdb to the multiplex PCR reads, yields one record per CDR3 protein. The profile shows about 110,000 distinct CDR3 sequences, approximately 87% of them singletons. Sequencing was performed on lung tumor tissue. The sequence came from a man between 65 and 85 years old with non-small cell lung cancer. V usage is TRBV6-2 or TRBV6-3 and J usage is TRBJ2-7; D ambiguous. This CDR3 reads CTSRRTTWAAYEQYF. In DNA, the CDR3 is TGTACCAGCAGGAGAACGACATGGGCGGCCTACGAGCAGTACTTC.